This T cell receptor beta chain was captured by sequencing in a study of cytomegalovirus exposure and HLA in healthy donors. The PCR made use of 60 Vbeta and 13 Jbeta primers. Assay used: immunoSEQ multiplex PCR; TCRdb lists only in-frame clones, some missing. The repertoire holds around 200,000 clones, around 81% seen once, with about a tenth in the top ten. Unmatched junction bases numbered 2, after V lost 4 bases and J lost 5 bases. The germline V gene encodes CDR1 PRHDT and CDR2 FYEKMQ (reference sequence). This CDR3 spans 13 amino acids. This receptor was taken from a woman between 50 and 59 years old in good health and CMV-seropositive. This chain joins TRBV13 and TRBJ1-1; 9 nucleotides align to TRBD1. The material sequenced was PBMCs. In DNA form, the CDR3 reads TGTGCCAGCAGCTCGACAGGGGGGACTGAAGCTTTCTTT. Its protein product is CASSSTGGTEAFF.